Presented here are 19 T cell receptor beta chains from one specimen sequenced in a study of blood T cell repertoires in COVID-19. Produced via immunoSEQ multiplex PCR; TCRdb's table is partial and in-frame only. The sample lists 220,000 or so clones; 82% were seen once. Sequencing was performed on peripheral blood. The receptors here all came from a woman older than 75 with acute or convalescent COVID-19.

This rearrangement joins TRBV5-1 to TRBJ1-2; D is undetermined. Trimming removed 5 bases from V and 1 base from J, with 12 bases in between. Germline V gene lookup returns CDR1 SGHRS and CDR2 YFSETQ. This CDR3 is 14 amino acids long. In DNA form, the CDR3 reads TGCGCCAGCAGAGTCGCACAGAGTAACTATGGCTACACCTTC. Protein sequence: CASRVAQSNYGYTF. Complete variable domain (other parts from reference TRBV5-1 and TRBJ1-2): KAGVTQTPRYLIKTRGQQVTLSCSPISGHRSVSWYQQTPGQGLQFLFEYFSETQRNKGNFPGRFSGRQFSNSRSEMNVSTLELGDSALYLCASRVAQSNYGYTFGSGTRLTVV.

The chain combines TRBV24-1 with TRBJ2-1, with 10 nucleotides matching TRBD2. The trim removed 7 bases at V and 5 bases at J, leaving 4 bases unmatched. The CDR3 spans 14 residues. CDR1 and CDR2 (germline): KGHDR, SFDVKD. The CDR3 sequence: CATSQAGGNNEQFF. CDR3 nucleotides: TGTGCCACCAGCCAAGCGGGGGGGAACAATGAGCAGTTCTTC.

This clone was counted only a few times. The rearrangement uses TRBV4-3 and TRBJ1-1, with TRBD1 matching over 8 bases. There are 14 residues in the CDR3. Per germline, CDR1 LGHNA and CDR2 YSLEER. V lost 2 bases, J lost 5 bases, and 4 bases stayed unmatched. The chain's CDR3 is CASSQQTGGTEAFF. CDR3 coding DNA: TGCGCCAGCAGCCAACAAACAGGGGGTACTGAAGCTTTCTTT.

This chain joins TRBV18 and TRBJ2-7; 8 bases fit TRBD1. Trimming took 4 bases from V and 2 from J; bases not matched to a gene: 4. Germline V CDR1 and CDR2: KGHSH, LQKENI. CDR3 size: 14 residues. The CDR3 DNA follows: TGTGCCAGCTCACAGTGGACAGGGCCCTACGAGCAGTACTTC. Residues: CASSQWTGPYEQYF.

This clone was counted once. The V and J genes are TRBV3-1 (or the pseudogene TRBV3-2) and TRBJ1-1, with TRBD1 matching over 8 bases. V lost 4 bases and J lost 0; bases outside the gene matches: 7. The CDR3 totals 16 residues. Germline V gives CDR1 LGHDT, CDR2 YNNKEL (reference sequence). The CDR3 loop is CASSPGTGFMNTEAFF. As DNA, the CDR3 is TGTGCCAGCAGCCCCGGGACAGGATTTATGAACACTGAAGCTTTCTTT.

The CDR3 loop is CASRPQQGSGNTIYF. CDR3 coding DNA: TGCGCCAGCCGACCACAACAGGGCTCTGGAAACACCATATATTTT. The rearrangement joins TRBV5-1 to TRBJ1-3; D is perhaps TRBD1 (6 bases). The CDR3 has 15 amino acids. Germline V lookup: CDR1 SGHRS, CDR2 YFSETQ. Trimming cost V 7 bases and J 0 bases, with 14 bases left between them.

V gene TRBV19 combines with J gene TRBJ2-1; the D gene is possibly TRBD1 (5 bases). This CDR3 comprises 16 residues. Trimming shortened V by 2 bases and J by 5 bases, and 16 bases separated the two germline ends. Germline CDR1 and CDR2: LNHDA and SQIVND (reference sequence). CDR3 nucleotides: TGTGCCAGTAGTATAACGAGCAGGGCCCAAAACAATGAGCAGTTCTTC. This gives the protein CASSITSRAQNNEQFF.

The V call is TRBV6-2 or TRBV6-3, the J call TRBJ2-5; a possible D gene is TRBD1 (6 bases). The CDR3 loop spans 14 amino acids. Trimming cost V 1 base and J 2 bases, with 8 bases left between them. Germline V gives CDR1 MNHEY, CDR2 SVGEGT. The CDR3 loop is CASSYYTGQETQYF. In DNA form, the CDR3 reads TGTGCCAGCAGTTACTACACAGGGCAAGAGACCCAGTACTTC.

The chain links TRBV5-1 to TRBJ2-2; D ambiguous. The CDR3 runs 17 residues. The V gene's germline CDR1 is SGHRS and CDR2 YFSETQ. V lost 0 bases, J lost 0 bases, and 12 bases lay in between. The CDR3 region has the DNA TGCGCCAGCAGCTTGGTGGGCCAGGCGACGAACACCGGGGAGCTGTTTTTT. Translating gives CASSLVGQATNTGELFF.

This chain uses TRBV4-2 with TRBJ1-1; D gene uncertain. The length of the CDR3 is 15 residues. V gave up 0 bases and J gave up 4 bases, with 12 bases separating them. Looked up from germline, CDR1 is LGHNA and CDR2 is YNFKEQ. CDR3 region: CASSQDRGLSTEAFF. The DNA of the CDR3 is TGTGCCAGCAGCCAAGACCGGGGATTGAGCACTGAAGCTTTCTTT.

This clone was seen more than once but under ten times. The genes are TRBV10-3 and TRBJ2-3, with 7 bases identical to TRBD2. V was pared by 1 base and J by 2 bases, with 6 bases of the junction left unmatched. The CDR3 sequence is 16 residues long. From germline, CDR1 is ENHRY and CDR2 SYGVKD. DNA for the CDR3: TGTGCCATCAGTGAGTTGGATAGCGGGCTCACAGATACGCAGTATTTT. This sequence encodes CAISELDSGLTDTQYF.

The chain carries TRBV4-2 and TRBJ2-1, with TRBD2 matching over 12 bases. The germline V gene encodes CDR1 LGHNA and CDR2 YNFKEQ. The V and J ends lost 0 bases and 1 base, in that order; junction bases with no gene match: 4. The CDR3 is made up of 18 amino acids. The CDR3 sequence: CASSQERLAGGSYNEQFF. The CDR3 bases are TGTGCCAGCAGCCAAGAGAGGCTAGCGGGGGGGTCCTACAATGAGCAGTTCTTC.

The chain employs TRBV7-2 and TRBJ2-1; 10 bases are a match to TRBD2. Unmatched junction bases numbered 17, after V lost 9 bases and J lost 6 bases. The germline CDR1 and CDR2 sequences are SGHTA and FQGNSA. This CDR3 spans 17 amino acids. The chain's CDR3 is CASMTSGLSSAFNEQFF. The CDR3 nucleotides read TGTGCCAGTATGACTAGCGGGTTATCGTCCGCCTTCAATGAGCAGTTCTTC.

This sequence joins TRBV2 and TRBJ1-1, with D tentatively TRBD1 (5 bases). The CDR3 spans 14 residues. The germline V gene has CDR1 SNHLY and CDR2 FYNNEI. Trimming pared 3 bases from V and 0 bases from J, leaving 8 bases between. The CDR3 DNA follows: TGTGCCAGCAGTGAGCGGGGGATGAACACTGAAGCTTTCTTT. As protein: CASSERGMNTEAFF.

This chain uses TRBV3-1 (or the pseudogene TRBV3-2) with TRBJ1-6, with D perhaps matching TRBD1 (5 bases). Germline CDR1 and CDR2: LGHDT and YNNKEL (reference sequence). The CDR3 is 15 amino acids. V was trimmed by 0 bases and J by 9 bases, leaving 12 bases between them. CDR3 loop: CASSQDDRRGSPLHF. Written as DNA, the CDR3 is TGTGCCAGCAGCCAAGATGATAGGAGGGGTTCACCCCTCCACTTT.

This chain links TRBV5-1 with TRBJ1-2, with 7 bases aligning to TRBD1. V dropped 3 bases and J dropped 0; count of bases not matched to a gene: 8. CDR3 size: 16 residues. Germline V gene lookup returns CDR1 SGHRS and CDR2 YFSETQ. The CDR3 reads CASSSGGTASNYGYTF. The CDR3 DNA reads TGCGCCAGCAGCTCGGGGGGGACAGCCTCTAACTATGGCTACACCTTC.

The chain combines TRBV3-1 (or the pseudogene TRBV3-2) with TRBJ1-2, with D unresolved. CDR3 size: 14 residues. Per the germline V gene, CDR1 is LGHDT and CDR2 is YNNKEL (reference sequence). With 8 bases removed from V and 2 bases from J, the gap between germline ends came to 15 bases. The CDR3 DNA reads TGTGCCAGCGCTCCTACGCCGGAGAACTATGGCTACACCTTC. This translates into CASAPTPENYGYTF.

A few counts support this clone. V gene TRBV7-9 combines with J gene TRBJ1-6; TRBD1 matches at 7 bases. Germline V lookup: CDR1 SEHNR, CDR2 FQNEAQ (reference sequence). The CDR3 length is 14 residues. V lost 2 bases and J lost 6; bases outside the gene matches: 1. The CDR3: CASSLTGANSPLHF. CDR3 sequence (DNA): TGTGCCAGCAGCTTAACAGGGGCTAATTCACCCCTCCACTTT.

The chain has TRBV2 and TRBJ1-2; D call uncertain. The CDR3 is 15 amino acids. V shed 6 bases and J shed 2 bases, with 16 bases lying between them. Germline-derived CDR1 and CDR2 are SNHLY and FYNNEI. The DNA of the CDR3 is TGTGCCAGCAGCCCTAACCGAGGGTCCAACTATGGCTACACCTTC. Protein: CASSPNRGSNYGYTF.